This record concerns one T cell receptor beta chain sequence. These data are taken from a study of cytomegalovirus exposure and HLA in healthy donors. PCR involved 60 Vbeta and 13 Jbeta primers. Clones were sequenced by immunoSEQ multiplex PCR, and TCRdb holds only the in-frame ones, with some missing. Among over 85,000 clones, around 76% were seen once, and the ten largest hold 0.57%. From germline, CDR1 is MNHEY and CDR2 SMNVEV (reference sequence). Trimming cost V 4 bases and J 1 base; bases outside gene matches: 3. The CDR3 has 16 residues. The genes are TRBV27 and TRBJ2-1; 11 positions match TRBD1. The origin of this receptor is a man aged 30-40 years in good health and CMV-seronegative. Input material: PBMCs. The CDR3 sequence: CASSSGTGGSYNEQFF. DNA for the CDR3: TGTGCCAGCAGTTCCGGGACAGGGGGATCCTACAATGAGCAGTTCTTC.